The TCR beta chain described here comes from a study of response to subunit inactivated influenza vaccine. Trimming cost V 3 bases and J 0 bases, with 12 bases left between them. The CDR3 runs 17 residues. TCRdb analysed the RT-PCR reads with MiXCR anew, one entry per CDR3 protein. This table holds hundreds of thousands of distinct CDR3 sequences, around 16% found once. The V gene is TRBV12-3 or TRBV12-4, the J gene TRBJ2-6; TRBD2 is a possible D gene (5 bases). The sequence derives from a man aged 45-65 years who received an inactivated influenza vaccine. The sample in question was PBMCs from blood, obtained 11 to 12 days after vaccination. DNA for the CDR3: TGTGCCAGCAGTTTTGAGGGTGTGGACTCTGGGGCCAACGTCCTGACTTTC. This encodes CASSFEGVDSGANVLTF.